This T cell receptor (beta chain) was retrieved from a study of graft-versus-host responses after intestinal transplantation. Looking at the study overall: After anti-thymocyte globulin induction, recipients took tacrolimus and steroids for three to four years.

Profiled with immunoSEQ multiplex PCR; TCRdb holds only in-frame clones, not every one. The data hold about 21,000 clones, with roughly nine tenths observed a single time. V lost 5 bases, J lost 7 bases, and 6 bases stayed unmatched. CDR1 MNHEY and CDR2 SVGAGI come from the germline V gene. The CDR3 has 14 residues. The chain combines TRBV6-5 with TRBJ2-1, with TRBD2 matching over 9 bases. The receptor comes from a human patient who received an intestinal transplant, so some T cells may come from the graft donor. This specimen was PBMCs, taken about 63 days after intestinal transplantation. Here the CDR3 reads CASSGPRGGNEQFF. Written as DNA, the CDR3 is TGTGCCAGCAGTGGACCGCGGGGGGGGAATGAGCAGTTCTTC.